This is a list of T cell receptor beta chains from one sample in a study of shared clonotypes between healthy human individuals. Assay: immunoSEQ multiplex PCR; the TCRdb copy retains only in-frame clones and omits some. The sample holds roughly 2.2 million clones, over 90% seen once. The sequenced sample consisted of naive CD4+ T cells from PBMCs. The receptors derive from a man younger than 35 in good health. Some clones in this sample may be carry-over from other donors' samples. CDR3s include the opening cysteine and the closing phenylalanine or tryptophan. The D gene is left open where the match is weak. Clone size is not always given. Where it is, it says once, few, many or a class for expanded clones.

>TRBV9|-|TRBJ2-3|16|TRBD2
CASSVNAGGLRHTQYF
TGTGCCAGCAGCGTAAACGCGGGAGGTCTCCGTCATACGCAGTATTTT
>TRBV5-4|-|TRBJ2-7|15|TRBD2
CASSFRTSEIYEQYF
TGTGCCAGCAGCTTCCGGACTAGCGAGATCTACGAGCAGTACTTC
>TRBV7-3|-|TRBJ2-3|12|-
CASSLETDTQYF
TGTGCCAGCAGCTTAGAGACAGATACGCAGTATTTT
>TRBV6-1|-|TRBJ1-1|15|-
CASTANGAQNTEAFF
TGTGCCAGCACCGCTAACGGTGCGCAGAACACTGAAGCTTTCTTT
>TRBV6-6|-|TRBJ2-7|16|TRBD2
CASSYSLAGGPYEQYF
TGTGCCAGCAGTTACTCGTTGGCGGGAGGGCCCTACGAGCAGTACTTC
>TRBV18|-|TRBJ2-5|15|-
CASSPPSGQQETQYF
TGTGCCAGCTCACCACCTAGCGGTCAACAAGAGACCCAGTACTTC
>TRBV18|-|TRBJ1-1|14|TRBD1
CASSRDRERTEAFF
TGTGCCAGCTCACGGGACAGGGAGAGGACTGAAGCTTTCTTT
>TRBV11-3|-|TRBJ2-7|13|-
CASSSTPDSPQYF
TGTGCCAGCAGCTCCACGCCAGACAGTCCGCAGTACTTC
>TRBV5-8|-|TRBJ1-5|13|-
CASRISSNQPQHF
TGTGCCAGCCGAATAAGTAGCAATCAGCCCCAGCATTTT
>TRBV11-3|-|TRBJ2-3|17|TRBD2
CASSSTSGTLRADTQYF
TGTGCCAGCAGCTCGACTAGCGGGACCTTAAGGGCGGATACGCAGTATTTT
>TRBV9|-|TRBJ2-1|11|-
CASRTRYEQFF
TGTGCCAGCCGGACCCGCTATGAGCAGTTCTTC
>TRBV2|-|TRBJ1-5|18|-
CASSVWAAPTFGNQPQHF
TGTGCCAGCAGTGTATGGGCGGCGCCCACTTTTGGCAATCAGCCCCAGCATTTT
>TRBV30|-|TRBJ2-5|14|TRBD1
CAWSPGTGEETQYF
TGTGCCTGGAGTCCCGGGACAGGGGAAGAGACCCAGTACTTC
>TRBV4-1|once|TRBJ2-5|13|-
CASSPRREETQYF
TGCGCCAGCAGCCCTCGGAGGGAAGAGACCCAGTACTTC
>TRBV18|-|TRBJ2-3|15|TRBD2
CASSPTGLAGDTQYF
TGTGCCAGCTCACCAACGGGACTAGCGGGGGATACGCAGTATTTT
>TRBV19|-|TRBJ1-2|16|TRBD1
CASSIDLTGGIYGYTF
TGTGCCAGTAGTATAGACCTGACAGGGGGCATCTATGGCTACACCTTC
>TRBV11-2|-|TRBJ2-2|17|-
CASSLGVLAGGAGELFF
TGTGCCAGCAGCTTAGGTGTTTTGGCAGGGGGGGCCGGGGAGCTGTTTTTT
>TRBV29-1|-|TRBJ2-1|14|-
CSVEAKFRPNEQFF
TGCAGCGTTGAAGCGAAGTTTCGGCCTAATGAGCAGTTCTTC
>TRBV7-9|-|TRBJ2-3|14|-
CASSLRGGTDTQYF
TGTGCCAGCAGCTTAAGGGGAGGCACAGATACGCAGTATTTT
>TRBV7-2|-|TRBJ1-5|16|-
CASSSTGAASNQPQHF
TGTGCCAGCAGCTCCACTGGGGCAGCTAGCAATCAGCCCCAGCATTTT
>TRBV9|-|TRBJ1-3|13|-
CASSVGVEDTIYF
TGTGCCAGCAGCGTAGGGGTGGAGGACACCATATATTTT
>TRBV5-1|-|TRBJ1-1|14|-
CASSLEKGGTEAFF
TGCGCCAGCAGCTTGGAAAAGGGTGGCACTGAAGCTTTCTTT
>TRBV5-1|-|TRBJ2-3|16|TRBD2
CASSLGETSGRDTQYF
TGCGCCAGCAGCTTGGGGGAAACTAGCGGGCGTGATACGCAGTATTTT
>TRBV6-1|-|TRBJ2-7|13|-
CASIVGSLGEQYF
TGTGCCAGCATAGTGGGATCCTTAGGAGAGCAGTACTTC